This entry is about one TCR beta chain. Its recognized antigen is unknown. This sequence may be a read error, since a much larger clone differs from it by one base. Library generation was performed with 5' RACE. Data came from an Illumina HiSeq 2500. A second PCR of about 7 to 12 cycles was run with a J-beta primer mix and a sample-barcoded 5' primer. A unique molecular identifier was introduced onto each TCR beta cDNA molecule by a template-switch 5' adaptor carrying 12 random nucleotides. Each sample yielded at least 2.5 million CDR3-containing paired-end reads. All of the RNA was converted into first-strand cDNA using the Mint cDNA synthesis kit, with a TRBC-specific oligonucleotide serving as the primer. All cDNA was treated with uracil-DNA glycosylase and then went through a first 18-cycle PCR with the universal primers M1SS and BC2_uni_R. The authors processed their data as follows. Normalization of each sample was performed by random selection of 1 million high-quality reads, each carrying a distinct molecular identifier. Instead of being binned into consensus sequences, reads with shared molecular identifiers were discarded. MiTCR, set to a Q25 quality threshold and the strictest error-elimination algorithm, was used for CDR3 identification, clonotype clustering and error correction. A nonparametric unseen species model using Euler transformation provided a lower-bound estimate of total TCR beta diversity. TCRdb reprocessed the public reads (quality trimming at Q25 with fastp, clone calling with MiXCR) and kept in-frame beta chains. Rows matching on CDR3 protein sequence are summarized as one entry with the most common DNA and genes. TCRdb's processing, not the authors', yielded these V and J calls. Counted in this sample were 1.5 million to 2 million distinct CDR3 sequences; 28% of them appeared once. The ten largest clones take up 7.7% of the sample.

These data originate in a study of blood T cells in healthy people across ages (dated by TCRdb to between 2014 and 2017). Looking at the study overall: In model experiments, template switching captured roughly one uniquely barcoded TCR beta cDNA molecule for every two T cells. To avoid experimental bias, donors of different ages were spread randomly across the sequencing lanes. The donors were split into four age groups: young (average around 17 years), middle-aged (roughly 40), aged (more than 60) and long-lived (under 85). The study measured age-related changes in TCR beta repertoire diversity using deep sequencing normalized with unique cDNA molecular identifiers. For two donors (one aged 18 to 30 and one aged 80 or older), the study analyzed two additional independent replicas of 1 million unique cDNA reads from the same blood draw. Summary of the overall study and its limitations: Total diversity estimates from one million sequenced T cells were considered lower bounds and underestimates. A strong correlation was found between observed TCR beta diversity and the percentage of naive T cells measured by flow cytometry. As age increased, observed TCR beta diversity per million T cells dropped in a roughly linear way, and a significant reduction was already evident by age 40. Compared with the aged group, the long-lived group had more naive CD4+ T cells, fewer expanded clones and increased TCR diversity, suggesting age selection. Bulk unsorted PBMC profiling prevented conclusive comparison of naive and antigen-experienced compartments. Because the CMV infection status of the donors was unknown, age-related changes in expanded clonotypes may potentially have been confounded.

Systemically healthy Caucasian individuals from Russia, around 38 in total and aged about 6 to 95 years, were included as donors. Roughly 11 milliliters of peripheral blood were drawn from each donor into EDTA-treated Vacutainer tubes. Ficoll-Paque density-gradient centrifugation was used to isolate PBMCs, with at least 6.5 million obtained per sample. Total RNA was extracted from PBMCs with Trizol reagent, with at least 6 micrograms obtained per sample. For every donor, flow cytometry on a PBMC aliquot measured the percentage of naive CD45RAhigh/CD27high T cells. Including the terminal cysteine and phenylalanine, the CDR3 comprises 15 residues. Here the CDR3 DNA is all that survives: 45 bases in frame from base 1.

The sequence was collected from a woman younger than 45 in good health. The sample comprised blood. Here the chain combines TRBV12-3 or TRBV12-4 and TRBJ2-7, with TRBD1 perhaps the D gene, on 5 matching bases. The CDR3 region has the sequence CAGSPVGFQGREQYF. Here is the DNA: TGTGCCGGCAGTCCCGTCGGGTTCCAGGGTCGGGAGCAGTACTTC.